A single sample gave rise to the 32 T cell receptor beta chains below, sequenced in a study of T cell responses to AZD1222 COVID-19 vaccine. Measured with immunoSEQ multiplex PCR; TCRdb has only the in-frame clones, and not every one. The repertoire holds 130,000 to 150,000 clones, 93% seen once, with under 2% in the top ten. Sequenced here: peripheral blood, sampled on day 0 of AZD1222 vaccination. These receptors all come from an adult in good health.

The chain joins TRBV27 to TRBJ1-5; 7 bases map to TRBD1. There are 15 residues in the CDR3. Trimming at V came to 6 bases and at J to 1 base, leaving 6 bases not matched to a gene. CDR1 MNHEY and CDR2 SMNVEV come from the germline V gene (reference sequence). The CDR3 DNA reads as TGTGCCAGCAGGACACTGACAGGGAGCAATCAGCCCCAGCATTTT. It encodes CASRTLTGSNQPQHF.

This chain joins TRBV2 and TRBJ2-1, with TRBD2 matching over 7 bases. V shed 7 bases and J 4 bases; nucleotides not matched to a gene: 4. Germline V CDR1 and CDR2: SNHLY, FYNNEI. This CDR3 region has 13 residues. CDR3 DNA: TGTGCCAGCAATGAGCGGGAATACAATGAGCAGTTCTTC. This sequence encodes CASNEREYNEQFF.

Only one count was recorded for this clone. The rearrangement links TRBV6-6 to TRBJ2-2, with 10 bases fitting TRBD1. V was clipped by 5 bases and J by 5 bases; unmatched bases: 8. CDR1 and CDR2 from the germline V gene are MNHNY and SVGAGI (reference sequence). There are 16 residues in the CDR3. The CDR3 here is CASSIQGQGDTGELFF. DNA of the CDR3: TGTGCCAGCAGTATCCAAGGACAGGGGGATACCGGGGAGCTGTTTTTT.

The table lists this clone with a few counts. This rearrangement joins TRBV4-2 to TRBJ2-7, with D perhaps matching TRBD2 (5 bases). The germline V gene has CDR1 LGHNA and CDR2 YNFKEQ. Between the trimmed V and J ends, which lost 0 bases and 4 bases, there was a span of 13 bases. The CDR3 runs 15 residues. Here the CDR3 DNA reads TGTGCCAGCAGCCAAGATTCGGCTAGCCGATACGAGCAGTACTTC. Translated: CASSQDSASRYEQYF.

This clone was found a few times. The chain couples TRBV5-4 to TRBJ2-1; D call uncertain. Trimming shortened V by 4 bases and J by 8 bases, and 10 bases separated the two germline ends. CDR1 is SGHNT, CDR2 YYREEE, per germline (reference sequence). The CDR3 spans 12 residues. CDR3 in amino acids: CASSIPRDEQFF. In nucleotides, the CDR3 is TGTGCCAGCAGCATCCCTCGGGATGAGCAGTTCTTC.

This clone has a single count. This chain connects TRBV19 to TRBJ2-7; D call uncertain. The V and J ends lost 0 bases and 2 bases respectively, with 14 bases between them. Germline V lookup: CDR1 LNHDA, CDR2 SQIVND (reference sequence). The CDR3 contains 16 residues. The chain's CDR3 is CASSIDRNPGAYEQYF. Written as DNA, the CDR3 is TGTGCCAGTAGTATAGATCGTAACCCCGGCGCCTACGAGCAGTACTTC.

The V and J genes are TRBV25-1 and TRBJ1-1; the D is unclear. The CDR3 sequence is 13 residues long. Germline values: CDR1 MGHDK, CDR2 SYGVNS. Between the trimmed V and J ends, which lost 4 bases and 7 bases, there was a span of 13 bases. CDR3 protein: CASSGLRRGEAFF. CDR3 sequence (DNA): TGTGCCAGCAGTGGCCTCCGGCGAGGTGAAGCTTTCTTT.

The CDR3 reads CSVVPGALQNEQFF. The CDR3 bases are TGCAGCGTTGTTCCGGGGGCCCTCCAAAATGAGCAGTTCTTC. The rearrangement uses TRBV29-1 and TRBJ2-1; the D call may be TRBD1 or TRBD2 (6 bases each). V was pared by 4 bases and J by 7 bases, with 17 bases between. Per germline, CDR1 SQVTM and CDR2 ANQGSEA. CDR3 size: 14 residues.

V gene TRBV7-2 combines with J gene TRBJ1-2; no reliable D call. The CDR3 spans 12 residues. Per the germline V gene, CDR1 is SGHTA and CDR2 is FQGNSA. V lost 5 bases, J lost 3 bases, and 7 bases lay in between. CDR3 amino acids: CASSNKYYGYTF. CDR3 bases: TGTGCCAGCAGCAATAAGTACTATGGCTACACCTTC.

This clone showed up just once. The chain couples TRBV4-1 to TRBJ2-7, with D maybe TRBD2 (6 bases). Germline V gene lookup returns CDR1 MGHRA and CDR2 YSYEKL. V was clipped by 1 base and J by 0 bases, with 10 bases between them. The length of the CDR3 is 15 residues. CDR3 nucleotides: TGCGCCAGCAGCCAAGTGCGGGACCGCTCCTACGAGCAGTACTTC. Its protein product is CASSQVRDRSYEQYF.

J is TRBJ1-2 and V is TRBV7-9; 7 nucleotides agree with TRBD1. This CDR3 has 14 residues. V was pared by 5 bases and J by 7 bases, with 10 bases of the junction left unmatched. Germline V gene lookup returns CDR1 SEHNR and CDR2 FQNEAQ (reference sequence). In nucleotides, the CDR3 is TGTGCCAGCAGCCCAGGGGGGGGTCCCTTTGGCTACACCTTC. This translates into CASSPGGGPFGYTF.

The chain joins TRBV3-1 (or the pseudogene TRBV3-2) to TRBJ1-4; no reliable D call. The V end lost 1 base, the J end lost 8 bases, and 8 bases lay between the germline ends. The CDR3 is 13 amino acids. Germline CDR1 LGHDT, CDR2 YNNKEL (reference sequence). The CDR3 DNA follows: TGTGCCAGCAGCCAAGGACCTCGGGAAAAACTGTTTTTT. Translating it yields CASSQGPREKLFF.

The V call is TRBV7-3, the J call TRBJ2-5; TRBD2 aligns across 16 bases. The CDR3 covers 17 residues. After removal of 2 bases from V and 4 bases from J, the junction contained 4 bases not matched to a gene. The germline gives CDR1 SGHTA, CDR2 FQGTGA. CDR3 in DNA: TGTGCCAGCAGCTTAGGGACTAGCGGGGGGGCCGGAGAGACCCAGTACTTC. This codes for CASSLGTSGGAGETQYF.

The chain links TRBV7-9 to TRBJ2-5, with D perhaps TRBD1 (6 bases). The V end lost 2 bases, the J end lost 2 bases, and 12 bases lay between the germline ends. The CDR3 runs to 15 residues. Germline V gives CDR1 SEHNR, CDR2 FQNEAQ (reference sequence). In DNA, the CDR3 is TGTGCCAGCAGCTTAACAGGGTCAGAACAAGAGACCCAGTACTTC. Amino acids: CASSLTGSEQETQYF. The entire variable domain, with the rest obtained from reference TRBV7-9 and TRBJ2-5, is as follows: DTGVSQNPRHKITKRGQNVTFRCDPISEHNRLYWYRQTLGQGPEFLTYFQNEAQLEKSRLLSDRFSAERPKGSFSTLEIQRTEQGDSAMYLCASSLTGSEQETQYFGPGTRLLVL.

This chain connects TRBV5-4 to TRBJ2-7; 7 positions match TRBD1. This CDR3 comprises 16 residues. Germline V gene lookup returns CDR1 SGHNT and CDR2 YYREEE (reference sequence). The J segment lost 4 bases and the V segment lost 5 bases, leaving 15 bases of the junction unmatched. CDR3 residues: CASRKIGTDQDYEQYF. DNA for the CDR3: TGTGCCAGCAGAAAGATCGGGACAGATCAGGATTACGAGCAGTACTTC.

The V call is TRBV9, the J call TRBJ1-1, with D perhaps TRBD1 (6 bases). In germline, CDR1 is SGDLS, CDR2 YYNGEE. With 5 bases removed from V and 2 bases from J, the gap between germline ends came to 16 bases. The CDR3 is made up of 15 amino acids. CDR3 sequence (DNA): TGTGCCAGCAGAGCAGGGGAACTTTCTAACACTGAAGCTTTCTTT. Translating it yields CASRAGELSNTEAFF.

J is TRBJ1-2 and V is TRBV25-1; the match to TRBD1 covers 7 bases. There are 15 residues in the CDR3. V shed 2 bases and J 6 bases; nucleotides not matched to a gene: 9. Looked up from germline, CDR1 is MGHDK and CDR2 is SYGVNS. The CDR3 is CASSEIDREENGYTF. In nucleotides, the CDR3 is TGTGCCAGCAGTGAAATTGACAGGGAAGAAAATGGCTACACCTTC.

This clone has a single count. The V call is TRBV7-3, the J call TRBJ2-7; D unclear. V lost 2 bases, J lost 0 bases, and 11 bases lay in between. The CDR3 consists of 15 residues. Germline values: CDR1 SGHTA, CDR2 FQGTGA. The CDR3, as DNA: TGTGCCAGCAGCTTATCACCAGACAACTCCTACGAGCAGTACTTC. Translating it yields CASSLSPDNSYEQYF.

The J gene is TRBJ2-3, the V gene TRBV5-1; D is possibly TRBD2 (7 bases). This CDR3 spans 16 amino acids. Germline CDR1 reads SGHRS; CDR2 reads YFSETQ. V gave up 2 bases and J gave up 2 bases, with 15 bases separating them. The CDR3 coding sequence is TGCGCCAGCAGCTTTGGTGGGGGGGCTCACACAGATACGCAGTATTTT. It encodes CASSFGGGAHTDTQYF.

V and J are TRBV7-3 and TRBJ1-5; possibly TRBD1 for D (6 bases). V lost 2 bases, J lost 7 bases, and 15 bases lay in between. The length of the CDR3 is 15 residues. Per the germline V gene, CDR1 is SGHTA and CDR2 is FQGTGA. In nucleotides, the CDR3 is TGTGCCAGCAGCTTAGAGGAGGGGGAAGGCCAGCCCCAGCATTTT. This gives the protein CASSLEEGEGQPQHF. Complete variable domain (other parts from reference TRBV7-3 and TRBJ1-5): GAGVSQTPSNKVTEKGKYVELRCDPISGHTALYWYRQSLGQGPEFLIYFQGTGAADDSGLPNDRFFAVRPEGSVSTLKIQRTERGDSAVYLCASSLEEGEGQPQHFGDGTRLSIL.

V usage is TRBV7-6 and J usage is TRBJ1-1; the D gene is possibly TRBD1 (6 bases). CDR1 is SGHVS and CDR2 is FNYEAQ in the germline V gene. This CDR3 is 15 amino acids long. V was trimmed by 5 bases and J by 1 base, leaving 14 bases between them. CDR3 in amino acids: CASSPRQAGNTEAFF. CDR3 coding DNA: TGTGCCAGCAGCCCGAGACAGGCTGGGAACACTGAAGCTTTCTTT.

The rearrangement links TRBV7-9 to TRBJ2-1, with 7 bases fitting TRBD2. The CDR3 consists of 16 residues. Unmatched junction bases numbered 8, after V lost 6 bases and J lost 0 bases. CDR1 is SEHNR and CDR2 is FQNEAQ in the germline V gene (reference sequence). DNA for the CDR3: TGTGCCAGCAGGCCGACTAGCCCGGACTCCTACAATGAGCAGTTCTTC. It codes for CASRPTSPDSYNEQFF.

This chain joins TRBV2 and TRBJ1-1, with D perhaps TRBD1 (5 bases). Trimming shortened V by 8 bases and J by 3 bases, and 13 bases separated the two germline ends. Germline CDR1 is SNHLY and CDR2 is FYNNEI. This CDR3 spans 13 amino acids. The chain's CDR3 is CASLDRGYTEAFF. For the CDR3, the DNA is TGTGCCAGCTTAGACCGGGGGTACACTGAAGCTTTCTTT.

The genes are TRBV2 and TRBJ1-5; D is uncertain. The V end lost 5 bases, the J end lost 0 bases, and 14 bases lay between the germline ends. The germline CDR1 and CDR2 sequences are SNHLY and FYNNEI. The CDR3 has 16 residues. The DNA for the CDR3 is TGTGCCAGCAGTTCTTTGATACATGGTAGCAATCAGCCCCAGCATTTT. Its protein product is CASSSLIHGSNQPQHF.

The chain is built from TRBV5-4 and TRBJ1-1; TRBD1 matches at 10 bases. There are 16 residues in the CDR3. With 4 bases clipped from V and 0 bases from J, the junction kept 6 bases outside the gene matches. CDR1 is SGHNT and CDR2 is YYREEE in the germline V gene (reference sequence). The CDR3 loop reads CASSLGTGVMNTEAFF. The CDR3 DNA sequence: TGTGCCAGCAGCCTCGGGACAGGGGTCATGAACACTGAAGCTTTCTTT.

With regard to this clone: Additional DNA sequences in this sample encode the identical CDR3. This chain links TRBV11-2 with TRBJ1-1; D gene ambiguous. This CDR3 is 11 amino acids long. The germline V gene encodes CDR1 SGHAT and CDR2 FQNNGV. Trimming removed 3 bases from V and 1 base from J, with 0 bases in between. The CDR3 coding sequence is TGTGCCAGCAGCTTGAACACTGAAGCTTTCTTT. Protein sequence: CASSLNTEAFF.

The chain is built from TRBV28 and TRBJ1-2; TRBD1 matches 7 bases. This CDR3 region has 13 residues. Germline assignment: CDR1 MDHEN and CDR2 SYDVKM. V was pared by 6 bases and J by 6 bases, with 7 bases of the junction left unmatched. CDR3 coding DNA: TGTGCCAGCAGCCCCGGGACAGCGCATGGCTACACCTTC. Amino acid sequence: CASSPGTAHGYTF.

The chain is built from TRBV7-2 and TRBJ2-2; D perhaps matches TRBD1 (6 bases). This CDR3 is built from 15 residues. CDR1 is SGHTA, CDR2 FQGNSA, per germline. Trimming took 3 bases from V and 7 from J, leaving 15 bases between them. DNA for the CDR3: TGTGCCAGCAGCTTGGTATGGGGGCGTGGCGGGGAGCTGTTTTTT. Translated: CASSLVWGRGGELFF.

The chain uses TRBV5-1 and TRBJ2-1; 9 nucleotides align to TRBD2. Germline-derived CDR1 and CDR2 are SGHRS and YFSETQ. Trimming removed 3 bases from V and 4 bases from J; junction bases left unmatched: 14. There are 18 residues in the CDR3. The CDR3 DNA reads as TGCGCCAGCAGCTCGGGGAGGGTAGCGGGAGCCCTATACAATGAGCAGTTCTTC. This translates into CASSSGRVAGALYNEQFF.

The rearrangement uses TRBV4-2 and TRBJ2-7; no reliable D call. V lost 1 base to trimming and J lost 0 bases, with 10 bases between them. This CDR3 region has 15 residues. The germline V gene has CDR1 LGHNA and CDR2 YNFKEQ. CDR3 loop: CASSQGVSSSYEQYF. Here the CDR3 DNA reads TGTGCCAGCAGCCAAGGGGTGTCGAGCTCCTACGAGCAGTACTTC.

The J gene is TRBJ2-1, the V gene TRBV29-1, with 11 bases that match TRBD1. Trimming removed 6 bases from V and 1 base from J; junction bases left unmatched: 20. The CDR3 runs to 20 residues. Germline V CDR1 and CDR2: SQVTM, ANQGSEA. This CDR3 is CSVTPPGQGVFGGSYNEQFF. CDR3 nucleotides: TGCAGCGTCACCCCTCCGGGACAGGGGGTTTTCGGGGGTTCCTACAATGAGCAGTTCTTC.

The genes are TRBV7-9 and TRBJ1-2; weak D call: TRBD1 (5 bases). Germline V CDR1 and CDR2: SEHNR, FQNEAQ (reference sequence). CDR3 size: 14 residues. V dropped 4 bases and J dropped 6 bases, with 15 bases sitting between them. In DNA form, the CDR3 reads TGTGCCAGCAGCTCCTGGGGGGGAAACAATGGCTACACCTTC. Translation gives CASSSWGGNNGYTF.